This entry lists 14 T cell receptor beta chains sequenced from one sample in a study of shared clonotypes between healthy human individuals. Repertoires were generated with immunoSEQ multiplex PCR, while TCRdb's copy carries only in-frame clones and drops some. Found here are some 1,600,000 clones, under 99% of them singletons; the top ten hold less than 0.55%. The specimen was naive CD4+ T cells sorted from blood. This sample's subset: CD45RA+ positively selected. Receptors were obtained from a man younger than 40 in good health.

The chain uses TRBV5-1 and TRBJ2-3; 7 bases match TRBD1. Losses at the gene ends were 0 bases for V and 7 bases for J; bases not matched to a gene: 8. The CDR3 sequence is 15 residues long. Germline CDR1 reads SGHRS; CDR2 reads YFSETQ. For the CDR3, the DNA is TGCGCCAGCAGCTTGGCGCTGGGACAGACCAATACGCAGTATTTT. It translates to CASSLALGQTNTQYF.

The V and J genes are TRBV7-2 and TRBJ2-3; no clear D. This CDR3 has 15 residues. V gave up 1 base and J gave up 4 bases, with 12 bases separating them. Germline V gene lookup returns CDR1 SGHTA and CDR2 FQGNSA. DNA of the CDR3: TGTGCCAGCAGCTTAGTTCGAGTTACCGCAGATACGCAGTATTTT. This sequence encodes CASSLVRVTADTQYF.

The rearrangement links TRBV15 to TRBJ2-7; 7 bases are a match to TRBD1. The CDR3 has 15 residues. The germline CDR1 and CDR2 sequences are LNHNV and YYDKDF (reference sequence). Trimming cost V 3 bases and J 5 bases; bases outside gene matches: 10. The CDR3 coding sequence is TGTGCCACCAGCAGGGTGGCAGGGGGATTTGACGAGCAGTACTTC. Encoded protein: CATSRVAGGFDEQYF. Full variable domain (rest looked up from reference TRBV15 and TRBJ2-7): DAMVIQNPRYQVTQFGKPVTLSCSQTLNHNVMYWYQQKSSQAPKLLFHYYDKDFNNEADTPDNFQSRRPNTSFCFLDIRSPGLGDTAMYLCATSRVAGGFDEQYFGPGTRLTVT.

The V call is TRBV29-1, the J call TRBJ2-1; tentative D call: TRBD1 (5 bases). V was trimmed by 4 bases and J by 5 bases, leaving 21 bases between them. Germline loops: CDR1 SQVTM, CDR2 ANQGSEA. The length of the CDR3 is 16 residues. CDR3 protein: CSVGRLGRRVDNEQFF. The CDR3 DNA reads TGCAGCGTTGGACGACTGGGCCGCAGGGTTGACAATGAGCAGTTCTTC.

The CDR3 loop is CASSLVGQTYNEQFF. CDR3 nucleotides: TGTGCCAGCAGTTTAGTTGGACAGACTTACAATGAGCAGTTCTTC. The chain recombines TRBV28 with TRBJ2-1, with a possible D match to TRBD1 (6 bases). CDR3 length equals 15 residues. V was trimmed by 2 bases and J by 4 bases, leaving 12 bases between them. Germline-derived CDR1 and CDR2 are MDHEN and SYDVKM.

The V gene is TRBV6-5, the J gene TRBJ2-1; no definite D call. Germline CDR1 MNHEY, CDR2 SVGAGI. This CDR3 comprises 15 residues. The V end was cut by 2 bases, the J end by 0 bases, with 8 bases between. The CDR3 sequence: CASSYDHSSYNEQFF. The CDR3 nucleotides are TGTGCCAGCAGTTACGACCATAGCTCCTACAATGAGCAGTTCTTC.

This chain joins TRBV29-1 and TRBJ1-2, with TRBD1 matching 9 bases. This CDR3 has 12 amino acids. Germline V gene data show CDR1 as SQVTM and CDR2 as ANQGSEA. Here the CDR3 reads CSGLTGGGGYTF. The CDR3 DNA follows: TGCAGTGGACTAACAGGGGGCGGCGGCTACACCTTC.

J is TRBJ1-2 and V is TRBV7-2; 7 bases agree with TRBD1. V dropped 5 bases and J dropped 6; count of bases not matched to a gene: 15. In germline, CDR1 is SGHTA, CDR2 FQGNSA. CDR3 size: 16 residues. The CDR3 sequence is CASSRFYRGDMDGYTF. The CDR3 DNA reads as TGTGCCAGCAGCCGCTTTTACAGGGGAGATATGGATGGCTACACCTTC.

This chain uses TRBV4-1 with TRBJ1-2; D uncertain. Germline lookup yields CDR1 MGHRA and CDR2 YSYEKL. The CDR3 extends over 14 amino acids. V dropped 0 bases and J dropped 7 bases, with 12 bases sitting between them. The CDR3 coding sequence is TGCGCCAGCAGCCAAGAAATTGTGACGAGTGGCTACACCTTC. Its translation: CASSQEIVTSGYTF.

In nucleotides, the CDR3 is TGCGCCAGCACCTCCGAGACCTATGGCTACACCTTC. Translating gives CASTSETYGYTF. The chain links TRBV10-2 to TRBJ1-2; D is unresolved. The CDR3 sequence is 12 residues long. V lost 7 bases, J lost 4 bases, and 10 bases lay in between. Germline-derived CDR1 and CDR2 are WSHSY and SAAADI.

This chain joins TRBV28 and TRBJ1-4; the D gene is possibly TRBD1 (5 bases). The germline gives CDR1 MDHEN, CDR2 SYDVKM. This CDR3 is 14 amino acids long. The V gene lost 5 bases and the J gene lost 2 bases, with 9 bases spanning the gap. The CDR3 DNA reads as TGTGCCAGCAGTATCGGGGCCACTAATGAAAAACTGTTTTTT. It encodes CASSIGATNEKLFF.

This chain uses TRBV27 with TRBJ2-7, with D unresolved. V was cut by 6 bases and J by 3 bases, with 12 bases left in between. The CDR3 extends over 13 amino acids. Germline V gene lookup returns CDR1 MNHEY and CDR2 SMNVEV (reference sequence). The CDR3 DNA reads TGTGCCAGCAGCTTCTTGCCTCTCTACGAGCAGTACTTC. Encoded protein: CASSFLPLYEQYF.

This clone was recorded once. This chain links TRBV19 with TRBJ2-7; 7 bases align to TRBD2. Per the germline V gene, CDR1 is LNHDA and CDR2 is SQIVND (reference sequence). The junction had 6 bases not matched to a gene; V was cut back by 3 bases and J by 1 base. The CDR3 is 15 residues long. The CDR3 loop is CASSIGGGSSYEQYF. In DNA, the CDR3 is TGTGCCAGTAGTATTGGGGGGGGTTCATCCTACGAGCAGTACTTC. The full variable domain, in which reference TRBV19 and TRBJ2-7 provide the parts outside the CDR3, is DGGITQSPKYLFRKEGQNVTLSCEQNLNHDAMYWYRQDPGQGLRLIYYSQIVNDFQKGDIAEGYSVSREKKESFPLTVTSAQKNPTAFYLCASSIGGGSSYEQYFGPGTRLTVT.

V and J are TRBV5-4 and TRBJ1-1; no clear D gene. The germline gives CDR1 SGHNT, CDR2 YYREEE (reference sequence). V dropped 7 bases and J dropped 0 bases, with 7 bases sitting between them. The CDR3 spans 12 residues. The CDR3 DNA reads TGTGCCAGCGAGGGCGTGAACACTGAAGCTTTCTTT. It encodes CASEGVNTEAFF.